This T cell receptor beta chain was profiled in a study of cytomegalovirus exposure and HLA in healthy donors. Study-wide background: T cells numbering approximately 170 million yielded approximately 120 million unique TCR beta sequences in an earlier analysis. General observations from the study: The sole available immune exposure information was CMV serostatus. Sequencing probably produced one cluster of sequence variants that were highly shared. The authors assumed roughly uniform sequencing depth across donors for presence/absence analyses.

For this clone: Its antigen is currently unknown.

Germline values: CDR1 LGHNA, CDR2 YNFKEQ. J was trimmed by 1 base and V by 2 bases; bases with no gene match: 9. The CDR3 covers 17 residues. This PCR relied on a set of 60 Vbeta primers and 13 Jbeta primers. The protocol was immunoSEQ multiplex PCR, while the TCRdb copy is restricted to in-frame clones and leaves out a portion. The sample comprises about 200,000 clones, about 74% of which are singletons, and 15% to 17% rests with the top ten. Sequences were obtained from PBMCs. This TCR was recovered from a man aged 35-49 years in good health and CMV-seronegative. J is TRBJ1-2 and V is TRBV4-2, with 8 bases identical to TRBD1. CDR3 nucleotides: TGTGCCAGCAGCCAATCCGGGACAGGAGCCTTTAACTATGGCTACACCTTC. Its translation is CASSQSGTGAFNYGYTF.